The 5 T cell receptor beta chains listed next were all sequenced from one sample in a study of T cells expressing NK-cell markers. Reprocessing the 5' RACE reads, TCRdb reports a single entry for every CDR3 protein and omits DNA. This table lists approximately 550,000 distinct CDR3 sequences. Sequencing input: blood T cells: a sorted CD56 or NKG2C T cell subset, CD4+ or CD8+ T cells, or bulk PBMC T cells (not recorded which). These receptor sequences come from a man between 18 and 35 years old in good health.

The V call is TRBV18, the J call TRBJ2-1. This CDR3 spans 13 amino acids. Germline lookup yields CDR1 KGHSH and CDR2 LQKENI. The CDR3 loop is CASSPAVYNEQFF.

The chain employs TRBV27 and TRBJ2-5; TCRdb gives TRBD1 as the D gene, but with no DNA this cannot be confirmed. The germline gives CDR1 MNHEY, CDR2 SMNVEV (reference sequence). CDR3 length equals 16 residues. The chain's CDR3 is CASSLLGQGRPETQYF.

This sequence joins TRBV29-1 and TRBJ1-1. Germline V gene lookup returns CDR1 SQVTM and CDR2 ANQGSEA. This CDR3 has 14 amino acids. Here the CDR3 reads CSANSDGRTTEAFF.

The chain links TRBV29-1 to TRBJ2-1; TCRdb calls TRBD2, which cannot be checked without DNA. Germline V gene sequence: CDR1 SQVTM, CDR2 ANQGSEA. The CDR3 is made up of 14 amino acids. CDR3 region: CSARLAGVHNEQFF.

The chain uses TRBV6-5 and TRBJ1-2. Looked up from germline, CDR1 is MNHEY and CDR2 is SVGAGI. CDR3 length: 12 amino acids. The CDR3 protein is CASLDGLKGYTF.